Listed here are 31 T cell receptor beta chains from one sample, sequenced in a study of regulatory T cells in long-lasting Graves disease. Assembly of TCR beta libraries relied on iRepertoire HTBI primers together with Arm-PCR of CDR3 regions. MiXCR was run by TCRdb on the multiplex PCR reads, yielding one entry per CDR3 protein. The sample lists around 240,000 distinct CDR3 sequences, about 18% occurring once. The time point denotes: newly diagnosed GD, antithyroid drugs for less than 3 months. The TCR library was prepared using RNA isolated from PBMCs. These data were also reused for a study on T cells in Graves' hyperthyroidism and ophthalmopathy.

Specimen: peripheral blood mononuclear cells (PBMCs), collected at new diagnosis, from a patient treated with antithyroid drugs. The receptors shown here come from a woman in her thirties with Graves disease.

This clonotype was observed at least ten times. V and J are TRBV18 and TRBJ1-4; 10 nucleotides match TRBD1. This CDR3 has 16 amino acids. The V segment lost 3 bases and the J segment 6 bases; nucleotides outside the gene matches: 7. Germline lookup yields CDR1 KGHSH and CDR2 LQKENI. CDR3 amino acids: CASSPLPGQGYEKLFF. The CDR3 region has the DNA TGTGCCAGCTCACCCCTTCCGGGACAGGGGTATGAAAAACTGTTTTTT. The full variable domain, in which reference TRBV18 and TRBJ1-4 provide the parts outside the CDR3, is NAGVMQNPRHLVRRRGQEARLRCSPMKGHSHVYWYRQLPEEGLKFMVYLQKENIIDESGMPKERFSAEFPKEGPSILRIQQVVRGDSAAYFCASSPLPGQGYEKLFFGSGTQLSVL.

V gene TRBV5-6 combines with J gene TRBJ1-4, with TRBD1 matching over 9 bases. The junction had 7 bases not matched to a gene; V was cut back by 4 bases and J by 3 bases. There are 16 residues in the CDR3. CDR1 is SGHDT, CDR2 YYEEEE, per germline. The CDR3 DNA follows: TGTGCCAGCAGCCGGACAGGGGCCGCCCCTAATGAAAAACTGTTTTTT. Its protein is CASSRTGAAPNEKLFF.

Regarding this clonotype: One base away lies a much larger clone, so this may be a sequencing read error. V gene TRBV6-1 combines with J gene TRBJ1-2; D perhaps matches TRBD1 (6 bases). From germline, CDR1 is MNHNS and CDR2 SASEGT. There are 13 residues in the CDR3. Between the trimmed V and J ends, which lost 6 bases and 6 bases, there was a span of 14 bases. The CDR3 DNA sequence: TGTGCCAGCAGGTCTACCTGGACAGATGGCTACACCTTC. Protein: CASRSTWTDGYTF.

Remarks on this clonotype: A read error is possible here, since a much larger clone lies one base away. This chain links TRBV6-1 with TRBJ1-2; D gene ambiguous. The CDR3 is 13 amino acids. Germline V gene lookup returns CDR1 MNHNS and CDR2 SASEGT. V was pared by 4 bases and J by 8 bases, with 14 bases between. The CDR3 is CASSAGRAVGYTF. In nucleotides, the CDR3 is TGTGCCAGCAGTGCTGGACGGGCTGTGGGCTACACCTTC.

This clonotype has at least ten counts. The chain combines TRBV11-2 with TRBJ2-2, with D unclear. Germline V gene sequence: CDR1 SGHAT, CDR2 FQNNGV. The germline V and J ends were trimmed by 1 base and 4 bases, with 10 bases remaining between them. The CDR3 is made up of 15 amino acids. CDR3 sequence reads: CASSLGPLGTGELFF. DNA of the CDR3: TGTGCCAGCAGCTTAGGCCCACTGGGCACCGGGGAGCTGTTTTTT. Using reference TRBV11-2 and TRBJ2-2 for the parts outside the CDR3, the full variable domain is EAGVAQSPRYKIIEKRQSVAFWCNPISGHATLYWYQQILGQGPKLLIQFQNNGVVDDSQLPKDRFSAERLKGVDSTLKIQPAKLEDSAVYLCASSLGPLGTGELFFGEGSRLTVL.

This clonotype appeared many times. This chain uses TRBV10-3 with TRBJ1-1, with D possibly TRBD1 on 6 matching bases. Trimming cost V 4 bases and J 1 base, with 10 bases left between them. Germline V gene data show CDR1 as ENHRY and CDR2 as SYGVKD. The CDR3 contains 14 residues. CDR3 sequence reads: CAISGKGGNTEAFF. The CDR3 DNA reads TGTGCCATCAGTGGGAAGGGGGGGAACACTGAAGCTTTCTTT.

This clonotype was observed many times. The chain is built from TRBV6-1 and TRBJ1-1, with unresolved D. The length of the CDR3 is 12 residues. V dropped 4 bases and J dropped 4 bases, with 7 bases sitting between them. In germline, CDR1 is MNHNS, CDR2 SASEGT. CDR3 DNA sequence: TGTGCCAGCAGTGCTGGGTCCACTGAAGCTTTCTTT. Encoded protein: CASSAGSTEAFF.

This clonotype was found many times. V usage is TRBV9 and J usage is TRBJ2-7; perhaps D is TRBD1 or TRBD2 (5 bases each). V was trimmed by 5 bases and J by 2 bases, leaving 17 bases between them. Germline lookup yields CDR1 SGDLS and CDR2 YYNGEE. The CDR3 spans 15 residues. The CDR3 loop is CASSLRDGLPYEQYF. The CDR3 DNA reads TGTGCCAGCAGTCTCCGGGACGGCCTACCCTACGAGCAGTACTTC.

CDR3 amino acids: CASSASAGTQETQYF. DNA of the CDR3: TGTGCCAGCAGCGCCTCAGCCGGGACGCAAGAGACCCAGTACTTC. This chain connects TRBV9 to TRBJ2-5; D tentatively reads TRBD1 or TRBD2 (5 bases each). Germline CDR1 is SGDLS and CDR2 is YYNGEE. This CDR3 is built from 15 residues. V gave up 3 bases and J gave up 2 bases, with 14 bases separating them.

This clonotype was seen many times. The chain uses TRBV28 and TRBJ1-5; D not certain. The CDR3 totals 11 residues. Trimming cost V 5 bases and J 4 bases, with 3 bases left between them. CDR1 is MDHEN, CDR2 SYDVKM, per germline. The CDR3 sequence: CASSPNQPQHF. The CDR3 nucleotides are TGTGCCAGCAGTCCGAATCAGCCCCAGCATTTT.

This clonotype has at least ten counts. CDR3 coding DNA: TGTGCCAGCAGACCCGGCACAGGAGCCAAAAACATTCAGTACTTC. It encodes CASRPGTGAKNIQYF. The genes are TRBV12-3 or TRBV12-4 and TRBJ2-4; tentative D call: TRBD1 (5 bases). Trimming took off 6 bases at V and 0 bases at J, with 12 bases between the two ends. The CDR3 spans 15 residues.

This clonotype was counted ten times or more. This chain joins TRBV6-2 or TRBV6-3 and TRBJ2-3; possibly TRBD1 or TRBD2 for D (6 bases each). The germline V gene encodes CDR1 MNHEY and CDR2 SVGEGT. Trimming removed 2 bases at V and 6 bases at J, with 18 bases between. The CDR3 sequence is 16 residues long. CDR3 nucleotide sequence: TGTGCCAGCAGTTACAGGGGGGCCTCCGCGAGGGATACGCAGTATTTT. Protein product: CASSYRGASARDTQYF.

The table lists this clonotype with many counts. The rearrangement joins TRBV7-2 to TRBJ1-2; 9 nucleotides line up with TRBD1. V lost 1 base and J lost 4; bases outside the gene matches: 10. The CDR3 has 17 residues. Germline V gives CDR1 SGHTA, CDR2 FQGNSA. The CDR3 DNA follows: TGTGCCAGCAGCTTAGACTTAGGGGACAGGGTTGGCTATGGCTACACCTTC. It specifies CASSLDLGDRVGYGYTF.

This clonotype was seen a single time. The rearrangement joins TRBV28 to TRBJ1-2; maybe TRBD1 (6 bases). Trimming stripped 6 bases from V and 7 bases from J, with 12 bases between. The germline V gene has CDR1 MDHEN and CDR2 SYDVKM. The CDR3 is 12 residues long. CDR3 DNA: TGTGCCAGCAGAACCACAGGGCTTGGCTACACCTTC. The encoded protein is CASRTTGLGYTF.

This clonotype was picked up a small number of times. V is TRBV5-1 and J is TRBJ2-7, with 7 bases matching TRBD1. The CDR3 has 14 amino acids. V gave up 6 bases and J gave up 0 bases; unmatched junction bases: 6. CDR1 and CDR2 from the germline V gene are SGHRS and YFSETQ. The CDR3: CASIHRGSSYEQYF. The CDR3 DNA reads TGCGCCAGCATACACAGGGGTAGCTCCTACGAGCAGTACTTC.

Ten or more counts support this clonotype. V is TRBV28 and J is TRBJ2-3; 11 nucleotides agree with TRBD2. J gave up 4 bases and V 3 bases, and 6 bases lay outside the gene matches. The germline V gene has CDR1 MDHEN and CDR2 SYDVKM. The CDR3 covers 16 residues. The CDR3 bases are TGTGCCAGCAGTTTGATAGCGGGGGGGCGCCCAGATACGCAGTATTTT. It codes for CASSLIAGGRPDTQYF.

This clonotype was observed a few times. The chain combines TRBV29-1 with TRBJ1-2, with a weak D call TRBD1 (6 bases). CDR3 size: 12 residues. In germline, CDR1 is SQVTM, CDR2 ANQGSEA. V dropped 8 bases and J dropped 2 bases, with 12 bases sitting between them. CDR3 residues: CSIQQGNYGYTF. CDR3 nucleotide sequence: TGCAGCATTCAACAGGGAAACTATGGCTACACCTTC. The whole variable domain, filled in from reference TRBV29-1 and TRBJ1-2, reads SAVISQKPSRDICQRGTSLTIQCQVDSQVTMMFWYRQQPGQSLTLIATANQGSEATYESGFVIDKFPISRPNLTFSTLTVSNMSPEDSSIYLCSIQQGNYGYTFGSGTRLTVV.

This clonotype was found many times. The rearrangement links TRBV29-1 to TRBJ2-1; D possibly uses TRBD1 or TRBD2 (5 bases each). The CDR3 has 16 amino acids. CDR1 is SQVTM and CDR2 is ANQGSEA in the germline V gene. With 2 bases removed from V and 0 bases from J, the gap between germline ends came to 14 bases. The CDR3 spells CSVEPDRGRSYNEQFF. The CDR3 bases are TGCAGCGTTGAACCGGATCGGGGCCGCTCCTACAATGAGCAGTTCTTC.

The chain couples TRBV28 to TRBJ2-1; 7 nucleotides align to TRBD2. The CDR3 consists of 15 residues. Trimming at V came to 3 bases and at J to 4 bases, leaving 6 bases not matched to a gene. Germline CDR1 reads MDHEN; CDR2 reads SYDVKM. In DNA, the CDR3 is TGTGCCAGCAGTTTTGCGGGGGACCTATACAATGAGCAGTTCTTC. The encoded protein is CASSFAGDLYNEQFF.

This clonotype was recorded many times. This sequence joins TRBV2 and TRBJ1-5; 7 nucleotides match TRBD1. CDR1 is SNHLY, CDR2 FYNNEI, per germline. This CDR3 has 13 residues. V trimming: 7 bases; J trimming: 6 bases; junction bases outside the gene matches: 6. CDR3 bases: TGTGCCAGCATACAGGGGCCGGCTCAGCCCCAGCATTTT. As protein: CASIQGPAQPQHF.

The V call is TRBV7-6, the J call TRBJ2-5; unclear D gene. CDR3 length: 14 residues. Germline CDR1 reads SGHVS; CDR2 reads FNYEAQ. V lost 6 bases and J 5 bases, leaving 16 bases between the germline ends. The CDR3 region has the DNA TGTGCCAGCAGTGAAACCGGGCCCTGGGAGACCCAGTACTTC. It codes for CASSETGPWETQYF.

In its sample, this clonotype was seen many times. Being one base from a much bigger clone, this may be a read error. The CDR3 carries no conserved terminal phenylalanine or tryptophan, so it likely arises from a read error. The V gene is TRBV20-1, the J gene TRBJ2-1, with 8 bases matching TRBD2. This CDR3 spans 15 amino acids. V was clipped by 5 bases and J by 2 bases; unmatched bases: 8. Per germline, CDR1 DFQATT and CDR2 SNEGSKA (reference sequence). For the CDR3, the DNA is TGCAGTGCTGAGTCAAACGGGGGGGCCTACAATGAGCAGTTCTCC. Its protein is CSAESNGGAYNEQFS.

With respect to this clonotype: This likely reflects a read error, since a far larger clone is one base away. This chain links TRBV27 with TRBJ1-1; D may be TRBD1 (6 bases). The germline V and J ends were trimmed by 3 bases and 4 bases, with 21 bases remaining between them. The CDR3 runs 17 residues. CDR1 MNHEY and CDR2 SMNVEV come from the germline V gene (reference sequence). The CDR3 loop reads CASSLAQGRQGGTEAFF. The CDR3 DNA reads TGTGCCAGCAGTTTGGCTCAGGGGCGCCAAGGGGGCACTGAAGCTTTCTTT.

This clonotype was seen at least ten times. The rearrangement joins TRBV10-1 to TRBJ1-1, with D tentatively TRBD1 (5 bases). The V gene lost 0 bases and the J gene lost 3 bases, with 14 bases spanning the gap. This CDR3 spans 16 amino acids. Per the germline V gene, CDR1 is WNHNN and CDR2 is SYGVQD (reference sequence). CDR3 sequence reads: CASSESVGGNHTEAFF. The DNA of the CDR3 is TGCGCCAGCAGTGAGTCCGTGGGGGGGAACCACACTGAAGCTTTCTTT.

This clonotype appeared many times. The rearrangement uses TRBV6-1 and TRBJ2-5, with TRBD2 matching 15 bases. The CDR3 consists of 18 residues. V lost 5 bases and J lost 5; bases outside the gene matches: 12. Germline assignment: CDR1 MNHNS and CDR2 SASEGT. CDR3 in DNA: TGTGCCAGCAGTCGCGGGACTAGCGGGGGGCCATTCTGGGAGACCCAGTACTTC. Translating gives CASSRGTSGGPFWETQYF.

The rearrangement joins TRBV2 to TRBJ2-7, with 9 bases matching TRBD1. The V and J ends lost 6 bases and 5 bases, in that order; junction bases with no gene match: 8. Germline-derived CDR1 and CDR2 are SNHLY and FYNNEI. This CDR3 region has 14 residues. Here the CDR3 DNA reads TGTGCCAGCAGGCGCGAACAGGGGGCGGACGAGCAGTACTTC. Its protein is CASRREQGADEQYF. The full variable domain, in which reference TRBV2 and TRBJ2-7 provide the parts outside the CDR3, is EPEVTQTPSHQVTQMGQEVILRCVPISNHLYFYWYRQILGQKVEFLVSFYNNEISEKSEIFDDQFSVERPDGSNFTLKIRSTKLEDSAMYFCASRREQGADEQYFGPGTRLTVT.

About this clonotype itself: This is likely an artifact of a read error, given a far larger clone one base away. The rearrangement uses TRBV6-1 and TRBJ1-1; TRBD1 might be the D (6 bases). V was shortened by 6 bases and J by 2 bases, with 10 bases between the two germline ends. The germline gives CDR1 MNHNS, CDR2 SASEGT. CDR3 length: 13 amino acids. In nucleotides, the CDR3 is TGTGCCAGCAGCGGACAGATCAACACTGAAGCTTTCTTT. It encodes CASSGQINTEAFF.

Note on this clonotype: A much larger clone lies a single base off, so this may be a read error. Because it lacks the conserved phenylalanine or tryptophan at the end, this CDR3 is likely a read error. V gene TRBV15 combines with J gene TRBJ2-1, with TRBD1 matching over 7 bases. V shed 6 bases, J shed 4 bases, and the junction held 12 bases outside the gene matches. Germline-derived CDR1 and CDR2 are LNHNV and YYDKDF (reference sequence). The CDR3 extends over 16 amino acids. In nucleotides, the CDR3 is TGTGCCACCAGAAACCGGACAGGATCCTATTACAATGAGCAGTTCTCC. Translating it yields CATRNRTGSYYNEQFS.

At least ten counts were recorded for this clonotype. V and J are TRBV11-2 and TRBJ1-3; the D is unclear. Per germline, CDR1 SGHAT and CDR2 FQNNGV. The V end was cut by 5 bases, the J end by 0 bases, with 5 bases between. The CDR3 is made up of 13 amino acids. CDR3 in amino acids: CASSQSSGNTIYF. The CDR3 nucleotides are TGTGCCAGCAGCCAGTCCTCTGGAAACACCATATATTTT.

This clonotype was counted at least ten times. V usage is TRBV6-1 and J usage is TRBJ1-2; D uncertain. The length of the CDR3 is 14 residues. From germline, CDR1 is MNHNS and CDR2 SASEGT. Trimming removed 6 bases from V and 4 bases from J, with 15 bases in between. DNA of the CDR3: TGTGCCAGCAGCGACGGCCCCGTCCTCTATGGCTACACCTTC. The encoded protein is CASSDGPVLYGYTF.

In this sample, this clonotype turned up many times. The rearrangement links TRBV11-1 to TRBJ2-3; TRBD1 matches 11 bases. V lost 5 bases, J lost 6 bases, and 7 bases stayed unmatched. This CDR3 has 15 residues. Germline assignment: CDR1 SGHAT and CDR2 FQDESV (reference sequence). The CDR3 sequence is CASSAGQGAGDTQYF. The CDR3 DNA sequence: TGTGCCAGCAGCGCCGGACAGGGGGCGGGGGATACGCAGTATTTT.